The 4 T cell receptor beta chains below were found in one sample sequenced in a study of CD8+ T cells in alopecia areata. TCR sequencing used cDNA made by reverse transcription of extracted RNA. The assay was immunoSEQ multiplex PCR, and TCRdb's table has in-frame clones only and misses some. The table records around 70,000 clones, around 29% of them present only once. Treatment denoted: oral pan-JAK inhibitor, 5-10 mg twice daily. Sequenced material: CD8+ T cells sorted from blood, taken at week 4, from a patient treated with tofacitinib. The receptors were gathered from a human donor with alopecia areata.

For the CDR3, the DNA is TGCGCCAGCAGCACGGACAGGGGGCTCGACGAGCAGTACTTC. Its translation is CASSTDRGLDEQYF. J is TRBJ2-7 and V is TRBV5-1; 11 bases are a match to TRBD1. Per the germline V gene, CDR1 is SGHRS and CDR2 is YFSETQ. V lost 4 bases and J lost 5; bases outside the gene matches: 5. The CDR3 covers 14 residues.

The V and J genes are TRBV5-6 and TRBJ1-5; D is possibly TRBD1 (6 bases). The CDR3 covers 15 residues. Trimming pared 2 bases from V and 3 bases from J, leaving 12 bases between. Germline V gene data show CDR1 as SGHDT and CDR2 as YYEEEE. CDR3 region: CASSFYRGPNQPQHF. The CDR3 coding sequence is TGTGCCAGCAGCTTTTATCGGGGGCCCAATCAGCCCCAGCATTTT.

In its sample, this clone was seen a few times. The rearrangement uses TRBV4-3 and TRBJ2-7; maybe TRBD2 (5 bases). The CDR3 extends over 14 amino acids. From germline, CDR1 is LGHNA and CDR2 YSLEER. V was pared by 4 bases and J by 3 bases, with 13 bases between. The CDR3 is CASSPFRGIYEQYF. The CDR3 DNA sequence: TGCGCCAGCAGCCCCTTCCGGGGAATCTACGAGCAGTACTTC.

This sequence joins TRBV19 and TRBJ2-5, with D perhaps matching TRBD2 (6 bases). Per the germline V gene, CDR1 is LNHDA and CDR2 is SQIVND (reference sequence). Trimming stripped 4 bases from V and 5 bases from J, with 14 bases between. The CDR3 spans 14 residues. The CDR3 is CASSTGRREETQYF. DNA of the CDR3: TGTGCCAGTAGTACGGGACGGAGGGAGGAGACCCAGTACTTC. The full variable domain, in which reference TRBV19 and TRBJ2-5 provide the parts outside the CDR3, is DGGITQSPKYLFRKEGQNVTLSCEQNLNHDAMYWYRQDPGQGLRLIYYSQIVNDFQKGDIAEGYSVSREKKESFPLTVTSAQKNPTAFYLCASSTGRREETQYFGPGTRLLVL.